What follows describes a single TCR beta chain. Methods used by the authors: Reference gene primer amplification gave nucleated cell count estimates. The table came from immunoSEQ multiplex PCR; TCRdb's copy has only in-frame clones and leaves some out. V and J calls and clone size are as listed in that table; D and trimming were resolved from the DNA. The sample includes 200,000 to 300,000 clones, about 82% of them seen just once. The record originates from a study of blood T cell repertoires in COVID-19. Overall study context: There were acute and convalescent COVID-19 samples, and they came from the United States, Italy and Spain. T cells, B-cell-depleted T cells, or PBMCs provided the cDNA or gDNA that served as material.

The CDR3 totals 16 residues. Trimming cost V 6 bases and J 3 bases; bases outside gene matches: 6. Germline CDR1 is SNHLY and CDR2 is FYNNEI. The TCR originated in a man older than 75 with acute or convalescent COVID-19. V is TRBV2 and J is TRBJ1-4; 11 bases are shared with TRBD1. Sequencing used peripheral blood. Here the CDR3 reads CASSVGQGAANEKLFF. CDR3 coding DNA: TGTGCCAGCAGCGTCGGACAGGGGGCTGCTAATGAAAAACTGTTTTTT. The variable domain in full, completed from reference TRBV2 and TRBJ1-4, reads EPEVTQTPSHQVTQMGQEVILRCVPISNHLYFYWYRQILGQKVEFLVSFYNNEISEKSEIFDDQFSVERPDGSNFTLKIRSTKLEDSAMYFCASSVGQGAANEKLFFGSGTQLSVL.